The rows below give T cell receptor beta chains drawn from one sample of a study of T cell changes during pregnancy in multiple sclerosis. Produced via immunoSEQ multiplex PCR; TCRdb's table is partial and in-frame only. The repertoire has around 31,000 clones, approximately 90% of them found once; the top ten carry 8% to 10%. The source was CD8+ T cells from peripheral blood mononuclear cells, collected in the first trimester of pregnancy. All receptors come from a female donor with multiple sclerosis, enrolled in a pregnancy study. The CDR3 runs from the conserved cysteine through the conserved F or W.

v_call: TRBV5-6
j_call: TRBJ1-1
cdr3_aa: CASSFGPNTEAFF

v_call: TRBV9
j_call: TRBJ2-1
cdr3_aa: CASSVGRGGGSYNEQFF

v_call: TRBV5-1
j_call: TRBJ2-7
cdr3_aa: CASSFLGLSSGSYEQYF

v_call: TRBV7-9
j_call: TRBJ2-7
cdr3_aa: CASSSTDRAATYEQYF

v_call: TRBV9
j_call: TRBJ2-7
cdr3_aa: CASSVGQGAVQYF

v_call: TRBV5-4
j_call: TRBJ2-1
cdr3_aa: CASSLDNYNEQFF

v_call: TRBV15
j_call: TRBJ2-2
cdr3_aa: CATSSRWTANTGELFF

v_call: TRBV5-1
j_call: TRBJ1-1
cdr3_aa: CASSFGTGENTEAFF

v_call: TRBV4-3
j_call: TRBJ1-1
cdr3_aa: CASSQYRGNTEAFF

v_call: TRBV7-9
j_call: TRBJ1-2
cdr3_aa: CASSLGQGVYGYTF

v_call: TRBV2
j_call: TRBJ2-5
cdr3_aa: CASRTGGFVQETQYF

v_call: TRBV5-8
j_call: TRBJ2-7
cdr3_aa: CASSFRRQGVIGQYF

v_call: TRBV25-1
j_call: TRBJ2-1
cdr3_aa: CASSDSTEVAGVDNEQFF

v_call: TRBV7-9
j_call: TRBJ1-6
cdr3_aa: CASSGQIDWNSPLHF

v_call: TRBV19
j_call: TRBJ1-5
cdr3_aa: CASSTDWDQPQHF

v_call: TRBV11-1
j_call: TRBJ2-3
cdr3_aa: CASSQLAGMTDTQYF

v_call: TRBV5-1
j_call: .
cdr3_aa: CASSPGVLAADYEQYF

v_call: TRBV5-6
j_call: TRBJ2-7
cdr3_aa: CASSAVQGAPYEQYF

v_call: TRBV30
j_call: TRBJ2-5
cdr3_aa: CAWSAGGQETQYF

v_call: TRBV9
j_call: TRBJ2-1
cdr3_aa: CASSVTSSNEQFF

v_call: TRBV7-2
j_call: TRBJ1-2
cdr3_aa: CATQKTGNYGYTF

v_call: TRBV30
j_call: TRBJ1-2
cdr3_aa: CAWSRTGSLVGYTF

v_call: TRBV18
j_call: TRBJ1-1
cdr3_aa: CASSPRTGGSLMNTEAFF

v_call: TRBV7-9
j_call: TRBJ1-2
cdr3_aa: CASSLGGVHGYTF

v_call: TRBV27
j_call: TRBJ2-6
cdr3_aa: CASSLLHPDSGANVLTF

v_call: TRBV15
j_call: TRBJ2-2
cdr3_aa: CATLDSSNTGELFF

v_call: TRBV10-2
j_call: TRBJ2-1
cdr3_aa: CASSLQGFYREQFF

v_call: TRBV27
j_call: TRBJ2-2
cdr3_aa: CASSLTDGIMGTGELFF

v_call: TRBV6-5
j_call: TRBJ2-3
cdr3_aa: CASSGGTASTDTQYF

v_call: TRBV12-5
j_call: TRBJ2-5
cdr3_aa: CASGLVQAAQETQYF

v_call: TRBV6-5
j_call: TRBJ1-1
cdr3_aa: CASSYQGMNTEAFF

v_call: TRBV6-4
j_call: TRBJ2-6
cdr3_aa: CASSAGGSSGANVLTF

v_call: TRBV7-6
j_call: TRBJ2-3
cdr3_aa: CASSQIAGSTDTQYF

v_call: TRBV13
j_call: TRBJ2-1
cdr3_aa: CASGSPQGYNEQFF

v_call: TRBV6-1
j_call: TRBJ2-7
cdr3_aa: CASSGGQGPSYEQYF

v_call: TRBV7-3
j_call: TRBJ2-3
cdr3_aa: CASSSLLAGDTQYF

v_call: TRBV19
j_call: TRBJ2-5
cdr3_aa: CASSPNRYQETQYF

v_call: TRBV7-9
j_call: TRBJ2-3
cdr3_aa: CASSFGQSTDTQYF

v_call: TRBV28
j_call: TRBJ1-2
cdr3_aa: CASSLWGGANGYTF

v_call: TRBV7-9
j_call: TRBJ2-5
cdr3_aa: CASSLGGEYQETQYF

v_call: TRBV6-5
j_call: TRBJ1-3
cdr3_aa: CASKPDRGLNTIYF

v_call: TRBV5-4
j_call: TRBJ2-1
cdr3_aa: CASSLDLLAGNSYNEQFF

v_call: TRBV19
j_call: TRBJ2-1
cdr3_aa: CASSIFGLAEEDEQFF